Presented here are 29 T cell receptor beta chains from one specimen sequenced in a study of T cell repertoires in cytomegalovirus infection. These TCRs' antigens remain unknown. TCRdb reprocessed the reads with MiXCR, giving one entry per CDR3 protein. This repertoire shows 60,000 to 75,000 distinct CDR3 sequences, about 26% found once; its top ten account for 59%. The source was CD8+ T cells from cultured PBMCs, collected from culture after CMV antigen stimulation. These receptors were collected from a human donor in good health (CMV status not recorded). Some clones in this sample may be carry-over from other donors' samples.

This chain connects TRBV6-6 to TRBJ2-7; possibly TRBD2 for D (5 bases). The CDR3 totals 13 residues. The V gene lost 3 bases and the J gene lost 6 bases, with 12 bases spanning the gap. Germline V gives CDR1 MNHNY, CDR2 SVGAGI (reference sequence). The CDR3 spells CASSYSGVREQYF. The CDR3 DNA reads TGTGCCAGCAGTTATTCCGGGGTGCGCGAGCAGTACTTC.

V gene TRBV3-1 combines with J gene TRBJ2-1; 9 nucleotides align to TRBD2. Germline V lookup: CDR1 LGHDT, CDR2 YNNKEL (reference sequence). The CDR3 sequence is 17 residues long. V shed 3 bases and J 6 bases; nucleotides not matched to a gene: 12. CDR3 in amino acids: CASSHHTSGWNPNEQFF. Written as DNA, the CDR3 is TGTGCCAGCAGCCACCATACTAGCGGGTGGAACCCCAATGAGCAGTTCTTC.

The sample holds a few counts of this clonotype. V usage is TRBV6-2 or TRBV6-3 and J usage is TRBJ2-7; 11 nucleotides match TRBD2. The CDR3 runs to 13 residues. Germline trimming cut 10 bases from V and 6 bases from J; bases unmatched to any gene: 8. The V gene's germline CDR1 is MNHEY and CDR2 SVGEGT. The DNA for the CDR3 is TGTGCCACCACCCTAGCGGGAGGATTCGAGCAGTACTTC. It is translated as CATTLAGGFEQYF.

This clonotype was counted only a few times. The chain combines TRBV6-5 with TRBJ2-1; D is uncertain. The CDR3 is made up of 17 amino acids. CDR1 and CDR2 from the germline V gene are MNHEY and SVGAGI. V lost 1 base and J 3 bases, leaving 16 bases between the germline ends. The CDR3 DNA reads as TGTGCCAGCAGTTACTTGAGCTGGGATGAACGCTACAATGAGCAGTTCTTC. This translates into CASSYLSWDERYNEQFF.

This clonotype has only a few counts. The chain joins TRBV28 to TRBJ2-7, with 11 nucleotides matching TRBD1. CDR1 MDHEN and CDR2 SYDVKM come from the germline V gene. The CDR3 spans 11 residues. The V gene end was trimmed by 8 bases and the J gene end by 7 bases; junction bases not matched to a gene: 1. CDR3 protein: CASGTGGEQYF. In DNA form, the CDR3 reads TGTGCCAGCGGGACAGGGGGAGAGCAGTACTTC. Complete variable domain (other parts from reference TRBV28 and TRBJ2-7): DVKVTQSSRYLVKRTGEKVFLECVQDMDHENMFWYRQDPGLGLRLIYFSYDVKMKEKGDIPEGYSVSREKKERFSLILESASTNQTSMYLCASGTGGEQYFGPGTRLTVT.

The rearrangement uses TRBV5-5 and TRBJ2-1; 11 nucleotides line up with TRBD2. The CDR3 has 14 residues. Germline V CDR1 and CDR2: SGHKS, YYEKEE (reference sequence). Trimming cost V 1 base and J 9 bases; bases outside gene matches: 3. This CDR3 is CASSLTSGGREQFF. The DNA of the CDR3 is TGTGCCAGCAGCTTGACTAGCGGGGGACGTGAGCAGTTCTTC.

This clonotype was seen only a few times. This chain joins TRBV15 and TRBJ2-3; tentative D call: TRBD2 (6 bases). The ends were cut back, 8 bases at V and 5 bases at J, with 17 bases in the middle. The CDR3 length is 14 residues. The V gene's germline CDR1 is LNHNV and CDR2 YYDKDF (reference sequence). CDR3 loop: CATRFGGMGDTQYF. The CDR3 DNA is TGTGCCACCCGGTTCGGGGGAATGGGAGATACGCAGTATTTT.

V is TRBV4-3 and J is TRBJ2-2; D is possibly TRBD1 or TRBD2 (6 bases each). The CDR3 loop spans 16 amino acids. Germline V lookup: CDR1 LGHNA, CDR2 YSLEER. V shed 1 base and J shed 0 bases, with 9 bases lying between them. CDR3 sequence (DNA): TGCGCCAGCAGCCAAGGGGGGGCCCCGAACACCGGGGAGCTGTTTTTT. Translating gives CASSQGGAPNTGELFF.

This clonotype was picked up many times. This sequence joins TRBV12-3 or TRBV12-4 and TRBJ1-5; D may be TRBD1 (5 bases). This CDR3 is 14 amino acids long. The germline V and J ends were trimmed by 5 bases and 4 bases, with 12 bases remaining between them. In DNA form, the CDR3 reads TGTGCCAGCAGTGAGGGGAACCTGAATCAGCCCCAGCATTTT. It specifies CASSEGNLNQPQHF.

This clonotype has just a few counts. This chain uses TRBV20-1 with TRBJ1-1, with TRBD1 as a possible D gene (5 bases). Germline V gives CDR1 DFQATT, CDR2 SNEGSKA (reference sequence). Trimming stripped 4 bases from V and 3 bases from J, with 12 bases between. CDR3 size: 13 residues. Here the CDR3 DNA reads TGCAGTGCTACCTCCAGGGATCACACTGAAGCTTTCTTT. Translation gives CSATSRDHTEAFF.

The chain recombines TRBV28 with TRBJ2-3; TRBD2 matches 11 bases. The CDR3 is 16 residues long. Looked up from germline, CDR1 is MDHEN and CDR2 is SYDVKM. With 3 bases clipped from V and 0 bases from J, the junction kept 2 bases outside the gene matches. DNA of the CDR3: TGTGCCAGCAGTTTGGGACTAGCGGATAGCACAGATACGCAGTATTTT. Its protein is CASSLGLADSTDTQYF.

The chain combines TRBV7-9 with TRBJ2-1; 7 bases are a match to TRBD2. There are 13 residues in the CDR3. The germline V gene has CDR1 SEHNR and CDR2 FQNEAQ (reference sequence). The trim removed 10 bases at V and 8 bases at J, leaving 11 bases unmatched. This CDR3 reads CATTSVLFDEQFF. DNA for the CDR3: TGTGCCACAACTAGCGTGTTATTCGATGAGCAGTTCTTC. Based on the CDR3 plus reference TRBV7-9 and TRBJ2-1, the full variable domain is DTGVSQNPRHKITKRGQNVTFRCDPISEHNRLYWYRQTLGQGPEFLTYFQNEAQLEKSRLLSDRFSAERPKGSFSTLEIQRTEQGDSAMYLCATTSVLFDEQFFGPGTRLTVL.

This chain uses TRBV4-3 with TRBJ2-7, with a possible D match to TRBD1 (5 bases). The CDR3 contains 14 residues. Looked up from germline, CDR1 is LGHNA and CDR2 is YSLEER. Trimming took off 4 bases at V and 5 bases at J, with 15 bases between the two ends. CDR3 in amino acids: CASSPGSRVHEQYF. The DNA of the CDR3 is TGCGCCAGCAGCCCCGGATCCAGGGTCCACGAGCAGTACTTC.

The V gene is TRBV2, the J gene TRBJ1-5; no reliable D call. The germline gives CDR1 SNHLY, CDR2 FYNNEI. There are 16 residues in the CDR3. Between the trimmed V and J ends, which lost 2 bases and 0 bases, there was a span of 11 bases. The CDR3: CASSETARYSNQPQHF. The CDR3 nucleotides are TGTGCCAGCAGTGAAACAGCAAGATATAGCAATCAGCCCCAGCATTTT.

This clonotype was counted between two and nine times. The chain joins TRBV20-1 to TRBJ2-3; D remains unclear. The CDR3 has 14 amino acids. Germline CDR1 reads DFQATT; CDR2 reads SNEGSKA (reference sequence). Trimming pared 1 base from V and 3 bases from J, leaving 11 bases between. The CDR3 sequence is CSARAVDGTDTQYF. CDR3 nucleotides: TGCAGTGCTAGAGCCGTCGACGGGACAGATACGCAGTATTTT.

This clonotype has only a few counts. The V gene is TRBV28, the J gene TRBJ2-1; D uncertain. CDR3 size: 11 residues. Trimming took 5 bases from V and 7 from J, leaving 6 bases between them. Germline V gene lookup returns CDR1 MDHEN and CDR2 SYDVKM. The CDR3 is CASSNWNEQFF. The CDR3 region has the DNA TGTGCCAGCAGTAATTGGAATGAGCAGTTCTTC.

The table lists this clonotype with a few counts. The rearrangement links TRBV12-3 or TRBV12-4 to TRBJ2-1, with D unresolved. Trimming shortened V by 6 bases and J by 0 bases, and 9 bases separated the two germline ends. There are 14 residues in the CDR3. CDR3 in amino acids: CASSPVSSYNEQFF. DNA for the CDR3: TGTGCCAGCAGCCCGGTGAGCTCCTACAATGAGCAGTTCTTC.

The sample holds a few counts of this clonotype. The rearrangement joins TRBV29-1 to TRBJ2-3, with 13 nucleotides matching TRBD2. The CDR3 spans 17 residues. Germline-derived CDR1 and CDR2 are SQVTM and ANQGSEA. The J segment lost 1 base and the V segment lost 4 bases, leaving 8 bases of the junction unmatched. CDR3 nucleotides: TGCAGCGTTGTAGGGACTAGCGGGGAGGGAGGCACAGATACGCAGTATTTT. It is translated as CSVVGTSGEGGTDTQYF.

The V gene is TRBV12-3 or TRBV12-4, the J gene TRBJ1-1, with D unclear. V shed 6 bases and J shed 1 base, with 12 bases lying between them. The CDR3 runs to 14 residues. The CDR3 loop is CASSLHDSNTEAFF. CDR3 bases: TGTGCCAGCAGCCTCCATGACTCGAACACTGAAGCTTTCTTT.

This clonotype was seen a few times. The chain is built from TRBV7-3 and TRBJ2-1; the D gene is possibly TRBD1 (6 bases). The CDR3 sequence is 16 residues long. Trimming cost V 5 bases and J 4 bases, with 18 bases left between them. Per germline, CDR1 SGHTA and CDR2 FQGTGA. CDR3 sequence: CASSRLPVDSYNEQFF. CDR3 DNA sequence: TGTGCCAGCAGCCGCCTGCCCGTGGACAGTTACAATGAGCAGTTCTTC.

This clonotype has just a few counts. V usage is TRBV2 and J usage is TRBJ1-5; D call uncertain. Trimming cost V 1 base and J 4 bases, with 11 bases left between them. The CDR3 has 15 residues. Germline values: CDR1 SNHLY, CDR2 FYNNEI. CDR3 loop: CASSEGPRQNQPQHF. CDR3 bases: TGTGCCAGCAGTGAAGGCCCCAGGCAAAATCAGCCCCAGCATTTT.

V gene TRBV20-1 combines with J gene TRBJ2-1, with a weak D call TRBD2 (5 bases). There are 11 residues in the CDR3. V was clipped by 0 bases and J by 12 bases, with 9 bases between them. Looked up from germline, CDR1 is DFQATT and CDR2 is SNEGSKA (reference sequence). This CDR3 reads CSARDPAGQFF. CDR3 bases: TGCAGTGCTAGAGATCCCGCGGGGCAGTTCTTC.

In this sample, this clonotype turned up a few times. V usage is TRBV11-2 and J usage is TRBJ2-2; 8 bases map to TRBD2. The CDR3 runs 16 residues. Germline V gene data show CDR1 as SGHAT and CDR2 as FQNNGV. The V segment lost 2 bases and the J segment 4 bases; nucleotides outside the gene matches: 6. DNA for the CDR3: TGTGCCAGCAGCTTACGGGGGGGGCAAGGCACCGGGGAGCTGTTTTTT. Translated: CASSLRGGQGTGELFF.

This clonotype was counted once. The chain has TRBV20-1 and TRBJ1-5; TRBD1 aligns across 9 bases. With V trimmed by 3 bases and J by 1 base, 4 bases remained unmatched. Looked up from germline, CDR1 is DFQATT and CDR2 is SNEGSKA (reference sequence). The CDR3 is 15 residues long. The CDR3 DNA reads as TGCAGTGCTAGCCTTGACAGGGGGAGCAATCAGCCCCAGCATTTT. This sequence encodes CSASLDRGSNQPQHF.

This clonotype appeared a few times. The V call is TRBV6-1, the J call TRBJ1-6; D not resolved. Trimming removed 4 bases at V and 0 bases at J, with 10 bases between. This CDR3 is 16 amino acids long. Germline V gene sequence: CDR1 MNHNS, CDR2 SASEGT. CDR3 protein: CASSADTYSYNSPLHF. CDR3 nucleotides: TGTGCCAGCAGTGCCGACACATACTCCTATAATTCACCCCTCCACTTT.

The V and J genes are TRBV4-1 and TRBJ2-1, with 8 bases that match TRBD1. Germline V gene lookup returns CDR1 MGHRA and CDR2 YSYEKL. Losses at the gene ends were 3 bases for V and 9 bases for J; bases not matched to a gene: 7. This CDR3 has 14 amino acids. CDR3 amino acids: CASSHGQGGSEQFF. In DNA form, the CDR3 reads TGCGCCAGCAGCCATGGACAGGGTGGGAGTGAGCAGTTCTTC.

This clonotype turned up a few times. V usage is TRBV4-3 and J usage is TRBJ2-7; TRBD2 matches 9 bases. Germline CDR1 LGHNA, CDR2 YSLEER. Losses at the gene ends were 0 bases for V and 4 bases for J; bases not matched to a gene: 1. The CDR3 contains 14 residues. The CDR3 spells CASSQERGGYEQYF. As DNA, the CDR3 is TGCGCCAGCAGCCAAGAGCGGGGGGGGTACGAGCAGTACTTC.

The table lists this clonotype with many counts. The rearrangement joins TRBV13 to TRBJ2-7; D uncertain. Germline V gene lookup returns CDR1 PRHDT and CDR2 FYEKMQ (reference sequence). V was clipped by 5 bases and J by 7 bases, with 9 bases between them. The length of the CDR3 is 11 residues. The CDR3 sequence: CASSARGEQYF. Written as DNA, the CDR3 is TGTGCCAGCAGCGCCCGTGGGGAGCAGTACTTC.

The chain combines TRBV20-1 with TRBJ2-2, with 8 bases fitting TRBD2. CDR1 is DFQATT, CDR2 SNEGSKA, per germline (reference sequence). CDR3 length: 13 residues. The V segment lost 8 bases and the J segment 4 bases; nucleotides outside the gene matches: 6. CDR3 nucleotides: TGCAGTCTAATAGCGGGAATCACCGGGGAGCTGTTTTTT. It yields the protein CSLIAGITGELFF.